The 21 T cell receptor beta chains below all came from one sample that was sequenced in a study of OX40 agonist ivuxolimab in advanced cancers. Method: immunoSEQ multiplex PCR; TCRdb's copy keeps in-frame clones and lacks some. The data show 45,000 or so clones, 80% to 90% seen once. The sample in question was CD4+ or CD8+ T cells sorted from blood, obtained in a trial of the OX40 agonist ivuxolimab. Receptors were obtained from an adult with an advanced solid tumor such as melanoma, head and neck, liver or kidney cancer.

V usage is TRBV4-1 and J usage is TRBJ1-5, with no clear D. V gave up 0 bases and J gave up 5 bases, with 14 bases separating them. The CDR3 runs 16 residues. Germline CDR1 MGHRA, CDR2 YSYEKL. CDR3 in DNA: TGCGCCAGCAGCCAAGATCTTAATGGCAGACATCAGCCCCAGCATTTT. It encodes CASSQDLNGRHQPQHF.

This chain joins TRBV5-4 and TRBJ2-1; D is unclear. V was pared by 4 bases and J by 2 bases, with 13 bases between. In germline, CDR1 is SGHNT, CDR2 YYREEE (reference sequence). The CDR3 is 15 residues long. CDR3 sequence: CASSPPQGAYNEQFF. CDR3 sequence (DNA): TGTGCCAGCAGCCCCCCCCAAGGAGCCTACAATGAGCAGTTCTTC.

V and J are TRBV5-4 and TRBJ2-2; D not resolved. This CDR3 comprises 14 residues. Trimming removed 0 bases from V and 2 bases from J, with 5 bases in between. Germline CDR1 reads SGHNT; CDR2 reads YYREEE (reference sequence). The CDR3 sequence is CASSLGQNTGELFF. For the CDR3, the DNA is TGTGCCAGCAGCTTGGGCCAAAACACCGGGGAGCTGTTTTTT.

The chain couples TRBV5-1 to TRBJ1-1; D remains ambiguous. Germline CDR1 and CDR2: SGHRS and YFSETQ. The V end was cut by 0 bases, the J end by 3 bases, with 6 bases between. The CDR3 contains 13 residues. CDR3 in amino acids: CASSLEADTEAFF. CDR3 DNA sequence: TGCGCCAGCAGCTTGGAGGCCGACACTGAAGCTTTCTTT.

This clone has a single count. V and J are TRBV25-1 and TRBJ1-1, with a tentative D call TRBD1 (5 bases). Germline V gene data show CDR1 as MGHDK and CDR2 as SYGVNS. Trimming stripped 3 bases from V and 0 bases from J, with 14 bases between. The CDR3 is 16 residues long. The DNA for the CDR3 is TGTGCCAGCAGTGAGACCCCGGGACTACTGAACACTGAAGCTTTCTTT. It translates to CASSETPGLLNTEAFF.

The chain links TRBV4-2 to TRBJ1-5; D is ambiguous. The CDR3 sequence is 13 residues long. V shed 0 bases and J shed 4 bases, with 4 bases lying between them. Per the germline V gene, CDR1 is LGHNA and CDR2 is YNFKEQ. CDR3 in DNA: TGTGCCAGCAGCCAAGAGCGGAATCAGCCCCAGCATTTT. Its protein product is CASSQERNQPQHF.

The chain carries TRBV9 and TRBJ2-5, with D unresolved. V was shortened by 0 bases and J by 5 bases, with 8 bases between the two germline ends. The CDR3 loop spans 13 amino acids. Germline V lookup: CDR1 SGDLS, CDR2 YYNGEE. CDR3: CASSVGGSETQYF. In DNA, the CDR3 is TGTGCCAGCAGCGTAGGTGGTTCGGAGACCCAGTACTTC.

V and J are TRBV5-1 and TRBJ2-3, with a possible D match to TRBD2 (6 bases). Deletions cut 4 bases from V and 4 bases from J, with 10 bases between. This CDR3 comprises 13 residues. The germline V gene encodes CDR1 SGHRS and CDR2 YFSETQ. CDR3 sequence reads: CASSGGLADTQYF. CDR3 DNA: TGCGCCAGCAGCGGAGGGTTGGCAGATACGCAGTATTTT.

The rearrangement uses TRBV5-4 and TRBJ1-6; D is undetermined. The CDR3 spans 13 residues. With 0 bases removed from V and 7 bases from J, the gap between germline ends came to 5 bases. CDR1 SGHNT and CDR2 YYREEE come from the germline V gene (reference sequence). CDR3 region: CASSLGGNSPLHF. The CDR3 bases are TGTGCCAGCAGCTTGGGCGGCAATTCACCCCTCCACTTT.

The chain links TRBV14 to TRBJ2-1; 8 nucleotides line up with TRBD1. Germline lookup yields CDR1 SGHDN and CDR2 FVKESK. The CDR3 length is 13 residues. Germline trimming cut 3 bases from V and 15 bases from J; bases unmatched to any gene: 10. CDR3 sequence reads: CASSHYPGGRGFF. In DNA, the CDR3 is TGTGCCAGCAGCCATTACCCAGGGGGCCGAGGGTTCTTC. Based on the CDR3 plus reference TRBV14 and TRBJ2-1, the full variable domain is EAGVTQFPSHSVIEKGQTVTLRCDPISGHDNLYWYRRVMGKEIKFLLHFVKESKQDESGMPNNRFLAERTGGTYSTLKVQPAELEDSGVYFCASSHYPGGRGFFGPGTRLTVL.

CDR3 nucleotides: TGCAGTGCTAGAGATGGCATCACCCAGCATTTT. Translating gives CSARDGITQHF. V usage is TRBV20-1 and J usage is TRBJ1-5; D unclear. V lost 0 bases to trimming and J lost 11 bases, with 8 bases between them. The length of the CDR3 is 11 residues. Germline CDR1 is DFQATT and CDR2 is SNEGSKA (reference sequence).

This clone appeared a few times. This chain uses TRBV5-1 with TRBJ1-1; maybe TRBD1 (5 bases). The CDR3 runs to 12 residues. The germline CDR1 and CDR2 sequences are SGHRS and YFSETQ. Between the trimmed V and J ends, which lost 4 bases and 7 bases, there was a span of 11 bases. In DNA, the CDR3 is TGCGCCAGCAGCCGGGACGGAATTGAAGCTTTCTTT. Residues: CASSRDGIEAFF.

The CDR3 loop reads CASSVTAISGNTIYF. CDR3 DNA sequence: TGCGCCAGCAGCGTTACAGCGATCTCTGGAAACACCATATATTTT. This rearrangement joins TRBV5-1 to TRBJ1-3; D is undetermined. V lost 4 bases and J 0 bases, leaving 11 bases between the germline ends. CDR1 is SGHRS and CDR2 is YFSETQ in the germline V gene. The CDR3 loop spans 15 amino acids.

V gene TRBV6-5 combines with J gene TRBJ1-6; TRBD1 is a possible D gene (6 bases). Trimming removed 0 bases at V and 8 bases at J, with 14 bases between. The CDR3 is 16 amino acids. Germline-derived CDR1 and CDR2 are MNHEY and SVGAGI. This CDR3 is CASSYSNQGTYSPLHF. In nucleotides, the CDR3 is TGTGCCAGCAGTTACTCGAACCAGGGGACCTATTCACCCCTCCACTTT.

This sequence joins TRBV5-1 and TRBJ2-7, with D possibly being TRBD2 (5 bases). The CDR3 consists of 13 residues. Trimming removed 0 bases at V and 1 base at J, with 5 bases between. Germline V gives CDR1 SGHRS, CDR2 YFSETQ. The CDR3 is CASSLAGSYEQYF. In DNA form, the CDR3 reads TGCGCCAGCAGCTTGGCGGGATCCTACGAGCAGTACTTC.

CDR3 region: CASSQVQGGTEAFF. As DNA, the CDR3 is TGTGCCAGCAGCCAAGTACAGGGAGGCACTGAAGCTTTCTTT. J is TRBJ1-1 and V is TRBV4-2; possible D gene TRBD1, 6 bases. The CDR3 runs to 14 residues. Germline loops: CDR1 LGHNA, CDR2 YNFKEQ. Trimming took off 1 base at V and 4 bases at J, with 10 bases between the two ends.

V usage is TRBV18 and J usage is TRBJ1-5; TRBD1 might be the D (6 bases). The CDR3 is 14 residues long. The germline V gene has CDR1 KGHSH and CDR2 LQKENI. V gave up 2 bases and J gave up 6 bases, with 11 bases separating them. Written as DNA, the CDR3 is TGTGCCAGCTCACCAGGACTACAGGGTCAGCCCCAGCATTTT. The encoded protein is CASSPGLQGQPQHF.

This clone was seen more than once but under ten times. V gene TRBV18 combines with J gene TRBJ1-6, with D possibly being TRBD1 (6 bases). Germline CDR1 KGHSH, CDR2 LQKENI. CDR3 size: 15 residues. V was pared by 4 bases and J by 7 bases, with 14 bases between. The CDR3 reads CASSLDQGLNSPLHF. The CDR3 DNA reads as TGTGCCAGCTCACTAGATCAGGGGCTGAATTCACCCCTCCACTTT. The whole variable domain, remainder taken from reference TRBV18 and TRBJ1-6, is NAGVMQNPRHLVRRRGQEARLRCSPMKGHSHVYWYRQLPEEGLKFMVYLQKENIIDESGMPKERFSAEFPKEGPSILRIQQVVRGDSAAYFCASSLDQGLNSPLHFGNGTRLTVT.

The V call is TRBV5-8, the J call TRBJ2-7; D possibly corresponds to TRBD2 (6 bases). This CDR3 contains 16 residues. The germline V gene has CDR1 SGHTS and CDR2 YDEGEE. V was cut by 2 bases and J by 2 bases, with 17 bases left in between. The DNA of the CDR3 is TGTGCCAGCAGCTTTGGAGGCACCACGGGGGCCTACGAGCAGTACTTC. Translating it yields CASSFGGTTGAYEQYF.

This clone was observed a handful of times. The gene calls are TRBV30 and TRBJ2-4; D might be TRBD2 (5 bases). V lost 4 bases to trimming and J lost 3 bases, with 19 bases between them. The CDR3 covers 16 residues. Germline loops: CDR1 GTSNPN, CDR2 SVGIG (reference sequence). CDR3 nucleotides: TGTGCCTGGACCCGACGTCGGGTCGGAGGCAAAAACATTCAGTACTTC. It yields the protein CAWTRRRVGGKNIQYF.

The chain combines TRBV19 with TRBJ1-6; possibly TRBD1 for D (6 bases). V was cut by 4 bases and J by 5 bases, with 18 bases left in between. The CDR3 contains 17 residues. CDR1 is LNHDA, CDR2 SQIVND, per germline (reference sequence). CDR3 in DNA: TGTGCCAGTAGTAGAAAGGCCGGGGGGGCGGATAATTCACCCCTCCACTTT. Its translation: CASSRKAGGADNSPLHF. Variable domain in full (rest from reference TRBV19 and TRBJ1-6): DGGITQSPKYLFRKEGQNVTLSCEQNLNHDAMYWYRQDPGQGLRLIYYSQIVNDFQKGDIAEGYSVSREKKESFPLTVTSAQKNPTAFYLCASSRKAGGADNSPLHFGNGTRLTVT.